This T cell receptor (beta chain) was identified in a study of blood T cell repertoires in COVID-19. Data came from immunoSEQ multiplex PCR; TCRdb stores just in-frame clones and leaves some out. Of about 69,000 clones listed, more than 75% are singletons. The CDR3 covers 13 residues. Germline CDR1 LNHDA, CDR2 SQIVND (reference sequence). V was pared by 5 bases and J by 4 bases, with 9 bases between. The receptor comes from a human donor in a cohort sampled during active COVID-19. The sequenced material came from peripheral blood. The chain recombines TRBV19 with TRBJ2-1; maybe TRBD1 (5 bases). CDR3 nucleotide sequence: TGTGCCAGTAGTGAAGACAGATACAATGAGCAGTTCTTC. Translated, it gives CASSEDRYNEQFF. The entire variable domain, with the rest obtained from reference TRBV19 and TRBJ2-1, is as follows: DGGITQSPKYLFRKEGQNVTLSCEQNLNHDAMYWYRQDPGQGLRLIYYSQIVNDFQKGDIAEGYSVSREKKESFPLTVTSAQKNPTAFYLCASSEDRYNEQFFGPGTRLTVL.